The T cell receptor beta chain described here comes from a study of T cell responses to AZD1222 COVID-19 vaccine. In the study overall: Pooled in the analysis were second doses at about 4 or about 12 weeks.

The CDR3 contains 14 residues. Germline lookup yields CDR1 SGHAT and CDR2 FQDESV (reference sequence). V lost 4 bases, J lost 5 bases, and 1 base stayed unmatched. The protocol was immunoSEQ multiplex PCR, while the TCRdb copy is restricted to in-frame clones and leaves out a portion. This table holds some 150,000 clones, less than 95% found once. The clonotype was recovered from an adult in good health. The gene calls are TRBV11-1 and TRBJ2-7; 14 bases align to TRBD2. The sequenced sample was peripheral blood, obtained on day 0 of AZD1222 vaccination. CDR3 DNA sequence: TGTGCCAGCAGCTCGGGACTAGCGGGGGACGAGCAGTACTTC. Protein product: CASSSGLAGDEQYF.